Below are 8 T cell receptor beta chains sequenced from a single sample in a study of response to subunit inactivated influenza vaccine. A single record per CDR3 protein comes from TCRdb applying MiXCR to the RT-PCR reads. The sample shows about 240,000 distinct CDR3 sequences, 12% of them seen only once. Sequencing was performed on non-naive T cells sorted from PBMCs, taken 14 to 15 days before vaccination. The receptors were sampled from a man aged 50 or older who received an inactivated influenza vaccine.

This chain uses TRBV4-1 with TRBJ1-4, with D uncertain. The V end lost 4 bases, the J end lost 6 bases, and 18 bases lay between the germline ends. The CDR3 runs to 16 residues. Germline V gives CDR1 MGHRA, CDR2 YSYEKL. DNA for the CDR3: TGCGCCAGCAGCCCCGGGGAAAGGCGGAGTCATGAAAAACTGTTTTTT. Protein sequence: CASSPGERRSHEKLFF.

This chain connects TRBV7-9 to TRBJ1-1, with a weak D call TRBD1 (6 bases). V was shortened by 3 bases and J by 5 bases, with 13 bases between the two germline ends. Per the germline V gene, CDR1 is SEHNR and CDR2 is FQNEAQ (reference sequence). The CDR3 is made up of 14 amino acids. The CDR3: CASSFQQGGTEAFF. The CDR3 nucleotides are TGTGCCAGCAGCTTTCAACAGGGAGGAACTGAAGCTTTCTTT.

This clonotype showed up just a few times. V usage is TRBV18 and J usage is TRBJ2-5; D not certain. CDR1 is KGHSH, CDR2 LQKENI, per germline. CDR3 length: 12 amino acids. The V end lost 3 bases, the J end lost 0 bases, and 2 bases lay between the germline ends. CDR3 DNA sequence: TGTGCCAGCTCACCGGACCAAGAGACCCAGTACTTC. Encoded protein: CASSPDQETQYF.

A note on this clonotype: This may come from a read error, since a much larger clone is one base off. The gene calls are TRBV7-7 and TRBJ2-3; the D is unclear. Germline-derived CDR1 and CDR2 are SSHAT and FNYEAQ (reference sequence). The CDR3 spans 14 residues. The CDR3 DNA sequence: TGTGTTAGCAGCTTAGGTGGCGGCACAGATACGCAGTATTTT. Translated, it gives CVSSLGGGTDTQYF. The full variable domain, with the rest looked up from reference TRBV7-7 and TRBJ2-3, is GAGVSQSPRYKVTKRGQDVTLRCDPISSHATLYWYQQALGQGPEFLTYFNYEAQPDKSGLPSDRFSAERPEGSISTLTIQRTEQRDSAMYRCVSSLGGGTDTQYFGPGTRLTVL.

This clonotype was seen only a few times. The V gene is TRBV21-1, the J gene TRBJ2-7; the DNA was not compared with TRBD2, the D call given in the table. TRBV21-1 is a pseudogene. The CDR3 is made up of 16 amino acids. The CDR3 sequence is CASSKARASGPHEQYF. For the CDR3, the DNA is TGTGCCAGCAGCAAAGCACGGGCTAGCGGGCCTCACGAGCAGTACTTC.

This clonotype was detected only a few times. The J gene is TRBJ1-1, the V gene TRBV20-1; D may be TRBD1 (6 bases). This CDR3 is 14 amino acids long. Germline loops: CDR1 DFQATT, CDR2 SNEGSKA (reference sequence). Trimming removed 6 bases at V and 1 base at J, with 15 bases between. CDR3 sequence: CSANPGHRNTEAFF. The CDR3 DNA is TGCAGTGCGAACCCGGGACATCGGAACACTGAAGCTTTCTTT.

The chain has TRBV18 and TRBJ2-2; 11 nucleotides line up with TRBD1. J lost 0 bases, V lost 3 bases, and 6 bases had no gene match. The germline gives CDR1 KGHSH, CDR2 LQKENI. The length of the CDR3 is 18 residues. CDR3: CASSPTGTGGPNTGELFF. CDR3 coding DNA: TGTGCCAGCTCACCCACCGGGACAGGGGGACCGAACACCGGGGAGCTGTTTTTT.

Many counts were recorded for this clonotype. The J gene is TRBJ1-6, the V gene TRBV7-9; no firm D call. This CDR3 has 13 amino acids. Germline values: CDR1 SEHNR, CDR2 FQNEAQ (reference sequence). Trimming left V 5 bases short and J 14 bases short, with 16 bases between. The CDR3 is CASSPRPDLALHF. The CDR3 nucleotides read TGTGCCAGCAGCCCCAGACCCGACCTGGCCCTCCACTTT.